These T cell receptor beta chains were read from a single sample in a study of cytomegalovirus exposure and HLA in healthy donors. The method was immunoSEQ multiplex PCR; TCRdb's version includes in-frame clones alone and lacks a portion of them. Of under 300,000 clones in the sample, about 80% are singletons; the top ten hold less than 8.5%. Material: PBMCs. The source is a woman aged 55-75 years in good health and CMV-seropositive. Both conserved end residues are part of each CDR3. D genes are given only for firm matches. Not every row has a clone size; where given, it reads once, few, many or a size class.

TRBJ2-1,TRBV5-6,-,-,CASSFVPQEQFF,TGTGCCAGCAGCTTTGTACCCCAGGAGCAGTTCTTC
TRBJ1-2,TRBV11-2,-,-,CASSLDMGGGYTF,TGTGCCAGCAGCTTAGATATGGGAGGAGGCTACACCTTC
TRBJ1-4,TRBV6-1,TRBD1,-,CASSGRGTGGEKLFF,TGTGCCAGCAGTGGTCGGGGGACAGGGGGTGAAAAACTGTTTTTT
TRBJ2-7,TRBV7-9,TRBD2,-,CASSKAGTSFLEQYF,TGTGCCAGCAGCAAAGCCGGGACTAGCTTTTTAGAGCAGTACTTC
TRBJ1-2,TRBV25-1,TRBD1,-,CARSLATGDGSYGYTF,TGTGCCAGATCTTTGGCAACAGGGGATGGGAGTTATGGCTACACCTTC
TRBJ2-4,TRBV19,TRBD2,-,CASSIEGTGTSGSTKNIQYF,TGTGCCAGTAGTATAGAGGGAACCGGGACTAGCGGGAGTACGAAAAACATTCAGTACTTC
TRBJ2-1,TRBV28,-,-,CASSLRQGTYNEQFF,TGTGCCAGCAGTTTACGGCAGGGGACCTACAATGAGCAGTTCTTC
TRBJ2-4,TRBV28,TRBD2,-,CASRTGGGPQNIQYF,TGTGCCAGCAGGACCGGGGGAGGGCCCCAAAACATTCAGTACTTC
TRBJ2-2,TRBV19,TRBD2,once,CASRGRGTGLAGATGELFF,TGTGCCAGTAGGGGTCGGGGGACAGGACTAGCGGGTGCTACCGGGGAGCTGTTTTTT
TRBJ2-7,TRBV5-1,-,-,CASSPESNWVHEQYF,TGCGCCAGCAGTCCGGAGAGCAACTGGGTCCACGAGCAGTACTTC
TRBJ2-1,TRBV21-1,-,-,CASSNKRLGELFF,TGTGCCAGCAGCAACAAACGGCTAGGCGAATTGTTCTTC
TRBJ1-5,TRBV27,-,few,CASSPRRDNQPQHF,TGTGCCAGCAGTCCCAGGAGGGACAATCAGCCCCAGCATTTT
TRBJ2-1,TRBV30,-,-,CAWSVGGANEQFF,TGTGCCTGGAGTGTAGGCGGGGCAAATGAGCAGTTCTTC
TRBJ2-7,TRBV19,-,few,CASTPGYGLHEQYF,TGTGCCAGTACCCCCGGTTACGGTCTCCACGAGCAGTACTTC
TRBJ2-4,TRBV7-2,-,-,CASSLGAGGAKNIQYF,TGTGCCAGCAGCTTAGGGGCAGGGGGGGCCAAAAACATTCAGTACTTC
TRBJ2-7,TRBV28,TRBD1,-,CASRFGITGGIDF,TGTGCCAGCCGTTTTGGCATTACAGGGGGAATAGACTTC
TRBJ2-7,TRBV5-1,-,-,CASSFPGRSEQYF,TGCGCCAGCAGCTTTCCAGGAAGGTCGGAGCAGTACTTC
TRBJ1-5,TRBV10-2,-,-,CASRGGRSSNQPQHF,TGCGCCAGCAGGGGGGGACGGTCAAGCAATCAGCCCCAGCATTTT
TRBJ2-3,TRBV9,TRBD1,-,CASSANRGDTQYF,TGTGCCAGCAGCGCCAACAGGGGCGATACGCAGTATTTT
TRBJ2-1,TRBV28,TRBD1,-,CASSPPGTGYNEQFF,TGTGCCAGCAGTCCTCCCGGGACAGGTTACAATGAGCAGTTCTTC
TRBJ2-7,TRBV11-2,-,-,CASSSDHKSYEQYF,TGTGCCAGCAGCTCAGACCACAAATCCTACGAGCAGTACTTC
TRBJ2-4,TRBV10-1,TRBD2,few,CASSGDYNLAKNIQYF,TGCGCCAGCAGCGGGGACTACAACCTAGCCAAAAACATTCAGTACTTC
TRBJ1-4,TRBV4-2,-,-,CASSQEGDTLEKLFF,TGTGCCAGCAGCCAAGAGGGGGACACACTCGAAAAACTGTTTTTT
TRBJ1-1,TRBV19,-,-,CASSRTGSDTEAFF,TGTGCCAGTAGTCGTACGGGTTCGGACACTGAAGCTTTCTTT
TRBJ2-7,TRBV18,TRBD2,-,CASSPQGDSGNEQYF,TGTGCCAGCTCACCACAAGGGGATAGCGGGAACGAGCAGTACTTC
TRBJ2-3,TRBV19,TRBD2,-,CVSSPKFGTSGSGAQYF,TGTGTCAGTAGTCCAAAGTTTGGGACTAGCGGGTCCGGGGCGCAGTATTTT
TRBJ2-7,TRBV2,-,-,CASSPVEGYEQYF,TGTGCCAGCAGCCCCGTGGAGGGCTACGAGCAGTACTTC
TRBJ2-3,TRBV10-3,TRBD2,-,CAIRTGLVGAKDTQYF,TGTGCCATCAGGACGGGACTAGTGGGAGCAAAGGATACGCAGTATTTT
TRBJ1-5,TRBV15,TRBD1,-,CATGDRPFSNQPQHF,TGTGCCACCGGGGACAGGCCCTTTAGCAATCAGCCCCAGCATTTT
TRBJ1-3,TRBV9,TRBD1,-,CASSPTGASLPGNTIYF,TGTGCCAGCAGTCCGACAGGGGCTTCATTACCTGGAAACACCATATATTTT
TRBJ1-1,TRBV9,TRBD1,-,CASSVEGAPAEAFF,TGTGCCAGCAGCGTAGAGGGGGCCCCTGCTGAAGCTTTCTTT
TRBJ2-7,TRBV11-2,TRBD2,once,CASRGEESEQYF,TGTGCCAGCCGGGGGGAGGAATCCGAGCAGTACTTC
TRBJ2-3,TRBV9,TRBD2,-,CASSSSGDLTDTQYF,TGTGCCAGCAGCTCTAGCGGAGACCTCACAGATACGCAGTATTTT
TRBJ2-4,TRBV9,TRBD1,-,CASSVGASGGDLAKNIQYF,TGTGCCAGCAGCGTCGGCGCGTCAGGGGGCGACTTAGCCAAAAACATTCAGTACTTC
TRBJ2-7,TRBV14,-,-,CASSHENRVFYEQYF,TGTGCCAGCAGCCACGAAAACAGGGTTTTCTACGAGCAGTACTTC
TRBJ2-1,TRBV6-1,TRBD2,-,CASSVSGRGNEQFF,TGTGCCAGCAGTGTAAGCGGGAGAGGCAATGAGCAGTTCTTC
TRBJ2-1,TRBV27,-,-,CASSSAGYNEQFF,TGTGCCAGCAGTTCGGCGGGATACAATGAGCAGTTCTTC
TRBJ2-7,TRBV7-9,-,-,CASSSLPRHSSFEQYF,TGTGCCAGCAGCTCACTTCCCAGACACTCTTCATTCGAGCAGTACTTC
TRBJ2-7,TRBV28,TRBD1,-,CASSLNRGPVLSYEQYF,TGTGCCAGCAGTTTAAACAGGGGCCCGGTTCTTTCCTACGAGCAGTACTTC
TRBJ1-5,TRBV19,-,-,CASSEGHGQPQHF,TGTGCCAGTAGTGAGGGACACGGGCAGCCCCAGCATTTT
TRBJ2-4,TRBV19,-,-,CASSAGKNIQYF,TGTGCCAGTAGTGCAGGGAAAAACATTCAGTACTTC
TRBJ2-5,TRBV30,-,-,CAWSLRTGETQYF,TGTGCCTGGAGTTTACGGACTGGAGAGACCCAGTACTTC
TRBJ2-1,TRBV7-9,TRBD2,few,CASSPISGRANEQFF,TGTGCCAGCAGCCCCATTAGCGGGAGGGCTAATGAGCAGTTCTTC
TRBJ1-2,TRBV5-4,TRBD1,-,CASSVQGAKGYTF,TGTGCCAGCAGCGTGCAGGGGGCGAAAGGCTACACCTTC
TRBJ2-5,TRBV9,-,-,CASSVGNSLGETQYF,TGTGCCAGCAGCGTAGGGAACAGCCTGGGAGAGACCCAGTACTTC
TRBJ2-1,TRBV5-1,TRBD2,-,CASSRGLATLDEQFF,TGCGCCAGCAGCCGAGGACTAGCCACCCTCGATGAGCAGTTCTTC
TRBJ2-3,TRBV5-1,TRBD2,-,CASSSRLAGGPTDTQYF,TGCGCCAGCAGCTCCCGACTAGCGGGAGGGCCGACAGATACGCAGTATTTT
TRBJ2-1,TRBV5-1,-,-,CASSELNEQFF,TGCGCCAGCAGCGAACTCAATGAGCAGTTCTTC
TRBJ1-2,TRBV7-9,TRBD1,-,CASSMGQLYGYTF,TGTGCCAGCAGCATGGGACAGCTATATGGCTACACCTTC
TRBJ2-3,TRBV9,TRBD2,-,CASSRVGTSGGDTQYF,TGTGCCAGCAGCAGGGTCGGGACTAGCGGGGGGGATACGCAGTATTTT
TRBJ1-2,TRBV2,-,-,CASKVAAGYTF,TGTGCCAGCAAGGTAGCCGCCGGCTACACCTTC
TRBJ2-1,TRBV28,-,-,CASSSRPGTGEQFF,TGTGCCAGCAGTTCCCGCCCCGGGACTGGTGAGCAGTTCTTC
TRBJ1-1,TRBV10-1,TRBD1,-,CASSVPGGTEAFF,TGCGCCAGCAGTGTACCAGGGGGCACTGAAGCTTTCTTT
TRBJ2-5,TRBV28,TRBD2,-,CASRPDPGLVGTQYF,TGTGCCAGCAGACCTGATCCGGGACTAGTAGGGACCCAGTACTTC
TRBJ2-7,TRBV5-1,-,few,CASSLEGSLKAYEQYF,TGCGCCAGCAGCTTGGAGGGGTCCCTAAAAGCCTACGAGCAGTACTTC
TRBJ2-1,TRBV9,-,-,CASSVGSSYNEQFF,TGTGCCAGCAGCGTAGGATCCAGCTACAATGAGCAGTTCTTC